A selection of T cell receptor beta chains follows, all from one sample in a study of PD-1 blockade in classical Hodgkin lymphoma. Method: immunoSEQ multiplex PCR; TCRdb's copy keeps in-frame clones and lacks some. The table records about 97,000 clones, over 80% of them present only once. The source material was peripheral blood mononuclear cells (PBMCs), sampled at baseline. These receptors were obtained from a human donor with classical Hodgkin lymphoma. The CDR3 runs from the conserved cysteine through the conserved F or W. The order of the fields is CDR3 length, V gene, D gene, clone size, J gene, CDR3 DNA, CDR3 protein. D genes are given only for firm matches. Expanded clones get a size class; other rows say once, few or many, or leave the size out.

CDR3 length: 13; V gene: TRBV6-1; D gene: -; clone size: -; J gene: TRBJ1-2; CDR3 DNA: TGTGCCAGCAAAATGGACAGTAACTATGGCTACACCTTC; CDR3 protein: CASKMDSNYGYTF
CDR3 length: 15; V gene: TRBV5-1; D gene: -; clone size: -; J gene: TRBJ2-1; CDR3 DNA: TGCGCCAGCAGCTTGTATGTCCGGGGGCAAGGTGAGCAGTTCTTC; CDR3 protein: CASSLYVRGQGEQFF
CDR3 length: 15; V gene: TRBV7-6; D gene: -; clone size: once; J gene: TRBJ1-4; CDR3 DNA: TGTGCCAGCAGCTTTTCAAGGTTAACTAATGAAAAACTGTTTTTT; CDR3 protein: CASSFSRLTNEKLFF
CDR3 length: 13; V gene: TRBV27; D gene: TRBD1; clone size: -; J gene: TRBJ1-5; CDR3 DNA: TGTGCCAGCCCCGACAGGGGAAGTCAGCCCCAGCATTTT; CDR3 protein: CASPDRGSQPQHF
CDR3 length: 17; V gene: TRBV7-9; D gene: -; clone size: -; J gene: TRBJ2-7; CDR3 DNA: TGTGCCAGCAGCTTATATACGGGGCGAGTTGCCACCTACGAGCAGTACTTC; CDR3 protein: CASSLYTGRVATYEQYF
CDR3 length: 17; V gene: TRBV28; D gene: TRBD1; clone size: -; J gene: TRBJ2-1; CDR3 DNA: TGTGCCAGCAGTTTAGCGGGCCAGGGGGCTCCTTACAATGAGCAGTTCTTC; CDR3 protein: CASSLAGQGAPYNEQFF
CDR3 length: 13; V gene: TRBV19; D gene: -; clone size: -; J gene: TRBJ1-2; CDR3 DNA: TGTGCCAGTAGTATAGCGGCAGGCTATGGCTACACCTTC; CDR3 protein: CASSIAAGYGYTF
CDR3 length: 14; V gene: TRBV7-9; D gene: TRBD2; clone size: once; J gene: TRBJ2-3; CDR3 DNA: TGTGCCAGCAGCTTTGGGACTAGCGGGGATACGCAGTATTTT; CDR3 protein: CASSFGTSGDTQYF
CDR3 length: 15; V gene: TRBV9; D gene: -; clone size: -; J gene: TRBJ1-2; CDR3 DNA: TGTGCCAGCGGGTCTGGATGGGAGTTGTTCTATGGCTACACCTTC; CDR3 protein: CASGSGWELFYGYTF
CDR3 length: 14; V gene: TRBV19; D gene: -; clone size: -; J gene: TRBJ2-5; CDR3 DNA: TGTGCCAGTAGTAATGTGGGCTCCTTAGAGACCCAGTACTTC; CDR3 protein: CASSNVGSLETQYF
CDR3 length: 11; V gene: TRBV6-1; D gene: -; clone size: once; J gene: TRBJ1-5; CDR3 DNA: TGTGCCAGCAGTGAAAATCAGCCCCAGCATTTT; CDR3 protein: CASSENQPQHF
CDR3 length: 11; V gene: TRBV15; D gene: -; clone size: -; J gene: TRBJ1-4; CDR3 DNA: TGTGCCACCAGCAGAGGCGCGAAACTGTTTTTT; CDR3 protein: CATSRGAKLFF
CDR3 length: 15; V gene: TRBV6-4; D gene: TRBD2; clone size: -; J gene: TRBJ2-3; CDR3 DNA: TGTGCCAGCAGTGAGGCTAGCGGGAGAACGGATACGCAGTATTTT; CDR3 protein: CASSEASGRTDTQYF
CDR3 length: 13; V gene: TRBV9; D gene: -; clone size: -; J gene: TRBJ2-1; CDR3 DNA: TGTGCCAGCAGCTACGGGGAATTGAATGAGCAGTTCTTC; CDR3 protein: CASSYGELNEQFF
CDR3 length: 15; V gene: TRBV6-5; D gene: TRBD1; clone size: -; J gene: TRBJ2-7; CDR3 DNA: TGTGCCAGCAGTTACTCCGGGACAGGGGAGTACGAGCAGTACTTC; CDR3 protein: CASSYSGTGEYEQYF
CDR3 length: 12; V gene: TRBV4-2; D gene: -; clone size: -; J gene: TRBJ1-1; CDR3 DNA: TGTGCCAGCAGCCCCCGGACACGAGAAGCTTTCTTT; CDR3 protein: CASSPRTREAFF
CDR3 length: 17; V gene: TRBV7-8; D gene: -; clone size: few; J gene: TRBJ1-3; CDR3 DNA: TGTGCCAGCAGCTCGCTCTCCGGGGGGTTGAGTGGAAACACCATATATTTT; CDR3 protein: CASSSLSGGLSGNTIYF
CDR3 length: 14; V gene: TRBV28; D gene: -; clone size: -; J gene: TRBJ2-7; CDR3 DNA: TGTGCCAGCAGTTTGCCGGGGTCAGTCTACGAGCAGTACTTC; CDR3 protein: CASSLPGSVYEQYF
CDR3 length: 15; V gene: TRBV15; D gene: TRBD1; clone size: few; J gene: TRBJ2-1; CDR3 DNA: TGTGCCACCAGCAGAGCGGGGACAGGGGCCCATGAGCAGTTCTTC; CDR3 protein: CATSRAGTGAHEQFF
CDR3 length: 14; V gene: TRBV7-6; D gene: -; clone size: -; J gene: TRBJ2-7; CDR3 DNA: TGTGCCAGCAGCTTCGGGCCAGACTCCTACGAGCAGTACTTC; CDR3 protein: CASSFGPDSYEQYF
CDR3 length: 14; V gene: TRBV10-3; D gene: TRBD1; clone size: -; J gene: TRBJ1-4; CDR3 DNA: TGTGCCATCGGGGGACAGGGGAATAATGAAAAACTGTTTTTT; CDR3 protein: CAIGGQGNNEKLFF
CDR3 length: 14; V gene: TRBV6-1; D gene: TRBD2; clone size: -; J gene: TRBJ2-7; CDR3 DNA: TGTGCCAGCAGTGACTCGGGGGGGGTCTACGAGCAGTACTTC; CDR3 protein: CASSDSGGVYEQYF
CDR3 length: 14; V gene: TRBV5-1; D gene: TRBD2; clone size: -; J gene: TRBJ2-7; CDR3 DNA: TGCGCCAGCAGGGATCCTAGCGGGGGCTACGAGCAGTACTTC; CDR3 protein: CASRDPSGGYEQYF
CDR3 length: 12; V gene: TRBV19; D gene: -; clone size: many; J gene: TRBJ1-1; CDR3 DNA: TGTGCCAGTAGTCTCATTACAGGGCGGCCTTTCTTT; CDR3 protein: CASSLITGRPFF
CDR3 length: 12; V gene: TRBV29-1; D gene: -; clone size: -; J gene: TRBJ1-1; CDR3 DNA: TGCAGCGTTGATCACGGGGGGACTGAAGCTTTCTTT; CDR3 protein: CSVDHGGTEAFF
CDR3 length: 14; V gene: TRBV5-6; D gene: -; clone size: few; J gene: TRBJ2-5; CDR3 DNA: TGTGCCAGCACCCCCCGGGGGTTAGGGGAGACCCAGTACTTC; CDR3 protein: CASTPRGLGETQYF
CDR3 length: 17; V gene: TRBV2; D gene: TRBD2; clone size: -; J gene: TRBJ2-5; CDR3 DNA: TGTGCCCTAAGGGGGGTAGTAGCTAGCGGGGACCAAGAGACCCAGTACTTC; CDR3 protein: CALRGVVASGDQETQYF
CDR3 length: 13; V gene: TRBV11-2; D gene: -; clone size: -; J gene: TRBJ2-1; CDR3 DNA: TGTGCCAGCAGCGGGGGAGTGTACAATGAGCAGTTCTTC; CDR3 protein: CASSGGVYNEQFF
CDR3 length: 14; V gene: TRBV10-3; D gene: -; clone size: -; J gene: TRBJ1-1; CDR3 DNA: TGTGCCATCAGTGAGCCCCCGGGACGCCCATCCGCTTTCTTT; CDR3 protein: CAISEPPGRPSAFF
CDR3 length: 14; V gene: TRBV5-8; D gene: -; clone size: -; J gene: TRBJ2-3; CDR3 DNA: TGTGCCAGCAGCTCTTTCTACAGGGCAGATACGCAGTATTTT; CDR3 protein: CASSSFYRADTQYF
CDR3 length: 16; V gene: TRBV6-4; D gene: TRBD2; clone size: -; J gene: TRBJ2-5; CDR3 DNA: TGTGCTCAGACCACCAAGCGGGAGGGCCCTCAAGAGACCCAGTACTTC; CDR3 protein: CAQTTKREGPQETQYF
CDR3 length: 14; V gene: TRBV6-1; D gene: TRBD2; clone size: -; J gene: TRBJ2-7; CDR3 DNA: TGTGCCAGCAGTGCACTAGCGGGCGGAGGCGAGCAGTACTTC; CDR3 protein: CASSALAGGGEQYF
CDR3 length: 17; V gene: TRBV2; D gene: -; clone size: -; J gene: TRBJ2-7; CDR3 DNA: TGTGCCAGCAGTGAAGCTAGTCCAGGGCGCCGCTCCTACGAGCAGTACTTC; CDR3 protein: CASSEASPGRRSYEQYF
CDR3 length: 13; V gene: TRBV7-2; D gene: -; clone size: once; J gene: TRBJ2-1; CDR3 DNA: TGTGCCAGCAGCTTAAGTCCCAGCAATGAGCAGTTCTTC; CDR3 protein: CASSLSPSNEQFF
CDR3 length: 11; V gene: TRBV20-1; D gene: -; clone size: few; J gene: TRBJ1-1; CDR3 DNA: TGCAGTGCTCGCACTCACACTGAAGCTTTCTTT; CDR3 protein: CSARTHTEAFF
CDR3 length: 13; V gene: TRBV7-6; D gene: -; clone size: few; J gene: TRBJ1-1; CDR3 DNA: TGTGCCAGCAGCTTATTGGGGAACACTGAAGCTTTCTTT; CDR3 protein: CASSLLGNTEAFF
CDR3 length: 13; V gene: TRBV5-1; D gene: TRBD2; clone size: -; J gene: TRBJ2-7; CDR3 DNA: TGCGCCAGCAGTCCTAGCGGGACCTACGAGCAGTACTTC; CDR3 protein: CASSPSGTYEQYF
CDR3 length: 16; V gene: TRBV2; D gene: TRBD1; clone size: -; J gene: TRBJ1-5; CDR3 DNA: TGTGCCAGCTGGGAGCCCGCAGGGGGCAGCAATCAGCCCCAGCATTTT; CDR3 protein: CASWEPAGGSNQPQHF
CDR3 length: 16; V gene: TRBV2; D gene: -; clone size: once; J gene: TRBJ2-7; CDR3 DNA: TGTGCCAGCAGTGGGGGGGAAGAGGGTAGATCGTACGAGCAGTACTTC; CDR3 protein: CASSGGEEGRSYEQYF
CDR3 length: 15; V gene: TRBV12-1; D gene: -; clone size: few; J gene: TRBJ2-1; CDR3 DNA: TGTGCCAGCAGCCCCGGGTGGCCTAGGGGAAGTGAGCAGTTCTTC; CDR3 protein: CASSPGWPRGSEQFF
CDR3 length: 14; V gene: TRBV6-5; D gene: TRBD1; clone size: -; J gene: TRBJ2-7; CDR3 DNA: TGTGCCAGCAGTTACCAGGTGACAGGGGGCGAGCAGTACTTC; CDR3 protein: CASSYQVTGGEQYF
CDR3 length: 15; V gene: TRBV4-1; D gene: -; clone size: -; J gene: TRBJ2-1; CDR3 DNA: TGCGCCAGCAGCCAAGAGGGAGGATCTCCACGTCGGTGGTTCTTC; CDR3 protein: CASSQEGGSPRRWFF
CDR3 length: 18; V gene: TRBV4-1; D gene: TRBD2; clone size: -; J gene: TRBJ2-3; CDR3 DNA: TGCGCCAGCAGCCAAGATTCCCACTTAGCGGGAGTGGCAGATACGCAGTATTTT; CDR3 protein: CASSQDSHLAGVADTQYF
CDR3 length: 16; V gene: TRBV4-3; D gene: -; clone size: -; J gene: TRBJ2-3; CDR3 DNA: TGCGCCAGCAGCCAAGATTCGGGGGTGGGGGCAGATACGCAGTATTTT; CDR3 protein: CASSQDSGVGADTQYF
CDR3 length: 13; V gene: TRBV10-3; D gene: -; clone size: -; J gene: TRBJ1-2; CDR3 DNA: TGTGCCACCAAGGAGGAGGGGGAGAGGGGCTACACCTTC; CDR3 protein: CATKEEGERGYTF
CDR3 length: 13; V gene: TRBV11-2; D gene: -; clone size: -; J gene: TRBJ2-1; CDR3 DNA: TGTGCCAGCAGCTTAGATCAATGGTTTGAGCAGTTCTTC; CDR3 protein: CASSLDQWFEQFF
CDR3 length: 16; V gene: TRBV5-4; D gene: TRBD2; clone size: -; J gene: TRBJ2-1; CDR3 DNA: TGTGCCAGCAGCTGGGGACTAGCGGGAGGTCGCAATGAGCAGTTCTTC; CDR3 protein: CASSWGLAGGRNEQFF
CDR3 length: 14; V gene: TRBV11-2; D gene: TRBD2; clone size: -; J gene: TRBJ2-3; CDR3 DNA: TGTGCCAGCAGCTTAGTTCTAGCGGGCGATACGCAGTATTTT; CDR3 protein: CASSLVLAGDTQYF
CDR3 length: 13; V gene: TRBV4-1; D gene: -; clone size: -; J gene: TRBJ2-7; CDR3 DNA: TGCGCCAGCAGCCAGCTTCCGGCCTACGAGCAGTACTTC; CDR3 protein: CASSQLPAYEQYF
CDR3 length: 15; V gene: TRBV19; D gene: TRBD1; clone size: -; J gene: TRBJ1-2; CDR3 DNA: TGTGCCAGTAGTACCGGGACAGGAGGACCCTATGGCTACACCTTC; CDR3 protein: CASSTGTGGPYGYTF
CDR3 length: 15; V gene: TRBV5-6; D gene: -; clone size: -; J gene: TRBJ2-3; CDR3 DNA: TGTGCCAGCAGCCCGATAGGGCGAGATGCAGATACGCAGTATTTT; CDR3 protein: CASSPIGRDADTQYF